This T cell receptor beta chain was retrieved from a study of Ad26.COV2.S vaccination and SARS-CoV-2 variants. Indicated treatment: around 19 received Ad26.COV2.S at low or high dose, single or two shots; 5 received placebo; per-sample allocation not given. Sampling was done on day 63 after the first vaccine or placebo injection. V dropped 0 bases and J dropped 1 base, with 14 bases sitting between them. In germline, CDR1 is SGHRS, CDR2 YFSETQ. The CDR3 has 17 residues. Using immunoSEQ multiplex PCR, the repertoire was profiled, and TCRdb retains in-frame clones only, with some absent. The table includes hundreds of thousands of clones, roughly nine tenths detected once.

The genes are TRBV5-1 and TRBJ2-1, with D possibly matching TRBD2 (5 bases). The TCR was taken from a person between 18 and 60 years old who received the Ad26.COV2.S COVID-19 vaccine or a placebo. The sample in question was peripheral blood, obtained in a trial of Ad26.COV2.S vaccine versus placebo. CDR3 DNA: TGCGCCAGCAGCTTGGACCCGGGATACCCATCCTACAATGAGCAGTTCTTC. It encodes CASSLDPGYPSYNEQFF.